The 31 T cell receptor beta chains in this list originate from one sample, sequenced in a study of a mutant IDH1 vaccine in newly diagnosed glioma (dated by TCRdb to 2020 to 2023). Library creation used the immunoSEQ multiplex PCR assay. TCRdb retrieved this table from immuneACCESS and kept in-frame rearrangements only. Not all clones are present; in checked studies, unresolved V genes account for under half, and no reason is known for the remainder. Here the sample has around 82,000 clones; around 79% occur a single time. Clones ranked in the top ten supply about 5.6% of the sample. The time point label for this specimen denotes: baseline, week 1 (first vaccination visit). Sample treatment or condition, as interpreted from the label and publication: pre-vaccination baseline after standard-of-care therapy. Source: PBMCs, taken from a glioma patient treated with radiotherapy, temozolomide or both. The receptors were sampled from a man aged 40-50 years with glioma. Some clones in this sample may be carry-over from other donors' samples.

The genes are TRBV7-9 and TRBJ1-2, with unresolved D. This CDR3 is built from 17 residues. V gave up 1 base and J gave up 5 bases, with 20 bases separating them. Germline CDR1 SEHNR, CDR2 FQNEAQ (reference sequence). DNA for the CDR3: TGTGCCAGCAGCTTAGATCCCCGGGCCGGGCGACCTTATGGCTACACCTTC. This sequence encodes CASSLDPRAGRPYGYTF.

This clone was recorded once. The chain carries TRBV2 and TRBJ2-1, with 7 bases matching TRBD2. There are 13 residues in the CDR3. CDR1 and CDR2 (germline): SNHLY, FYNNEI. J gave up 3 bases and V 6 bases, and 2 bases lay outside the gene matches. For the CDR3, the DNA is TGTGCCAGCAGAGGGACTAACTACAATGAGCAGTTCTTC. Translating gives CASRGTNYNEQFF.

The chain joins TRBV2 to TRBJ2-1, with D perhaps TRBD1 (5 bases). CDR1 SNHLY and CDR2 FYNNEI come from the germline V gene. CDR3 length: 14 amino acids. Trimming stripped 8 bases from V and 8 bases from J, with 19 bases between. CDR3 sequence: CASRPRMLGDEQFF. The CDR3, as DNA: TGTGCCAGCCGTCCCCGTATGTTAGGGGATGAGCAGTTCTTC.

The CDR3 bases are TGTGCCAGCAGCTTTACCGGGACAGGGGGCTTAGGCGAGCAGTACTTC. It codes for CASSFTGTGGLGEQYF. The chain recombines TRBV7-6 with TRBJ2-7, with 12 bases fitting TRBD1. Germline CDR1 and CDR2: SGHVS and FNYEAQ. This CDR3 has 16 amino acids. J gave up 6 bases and V 3 bases, and 9 bases lay outside the gene matches.

The chain links TRBV19 to TRBJ1-2; unclear D gene. The V gene's germline CDR1 is LNHDA and CDR2 SQIVND (reference sequence). The CDR3 sequence is 14 residues long. Trimming cost V 5 bases and J 4 bases, with 14 bases left between them. The CDR3 DNA follows: TGTGCCAGTAGTCTCTCCGGGCCTCGCTATGGCTACACCTTC. Protein: CASSLSGPRYGYTF.

The chain uses TRBV5-6 and TRBJ1-1, with no clear D. This CDR3 has 14 residues. The V gene's germline CDR1 is SGHDT and CDR2 YYEEEE. V lost 4 bases, J lost 0 bases, and 10 bases lay in between. CDR3 sequence reads: CASSRAPVNTEAFF. The CDR3 coding sequence is TGTGCCAGCAGCCGGGCGCCAGTGAACACTGAAGCTTTCTTT. Drawing the rest from reference TRBV5-6 and TRBJ1-1, the complete variable domain is DAGVTQSPTHLIKTRGQQVTLRCSPKSGHDTVSWYQQALGQGPQFIFQYYEEEERQRGNFPDRFSGHQFPNYSSELNVNALLLGDSALYLCASSRAPVNTEAFFGQGTRLTVV.

This chain uses TRBV19 with TRBJ1-1; 9 nucleotides match TRBD1. Germline values: CDR1 LNHDA, CDR2 SQIVND (reference sequence). V lost 6 bases, J lost 0 bases, and 2 bases stayed unmatched. The CDR3 contains 14 residues. The CDR3 DNA reads as TGTGCCAGTAGGGGACAGGGAATGAACACTGAAGCTTTCTTT. Translation gives CASRGQGMNTEAFF.

This chain joins TRBV19 and TRBJ2-2; 8 bases are a match to TRBD2. The CDR3 covers 14 residues. With 3 bases clipped from V and 7 bases from J, the junction kept 4 bases outside the gene matches. Germline lookup yields CDR1 LNHDA and CDR2 SQIVND (reference sequence). The CDR3 DNA is TGTGCCAGTAGTATCGGGGGGGCGGACGGGGAGCTGTTTTTT. Its protein product is CASSIGGADGELFF.

This chain uses TRBV30 with TRBJ1-4; a possible D gene is TRBD1 (5 bases). CDR1 is GTSNPN, CDR2 SVGIG, per germline (reference sequence). The V end was cut by 5 bases, the J end by 9 bases, with 16 bases between. The CDR3 has 13 residues. The CDR3 DNA sequence: TGTGCCTGGGGGTGGCAGGGCCCTAAAAAACTGTTTTTT. It codes for CAWGWQGPKKLFF.

This chain connects TRBV29-1 to TRBJ2-3; D possibly corresponds to TRBD2 (6 bases). The V and J ends lost 6 bases and 1 base respectively, with 17 bases between them. Germline V lookup: CDR1 SQVTM, CDR2 ANQGSEA. The CDR3 contains 15 residues. The CDR3 DNA is TGCAGCGTCACGGGTCGGGGAGGTCGCACAGATACGCAGTATTTT. Protein: CSVTGRGGRTDTQYF.

The gene calls are TRBV2 and TRBJ1-6; TRBD1 might be the D (6 bases). The V end was cut by 1 base, the J end by 11 bases, with 9 bases between. The V gene's germline CDR1 is SNHLY and CDR2 FYNNEI. The CDR3 sequence is 13 residues long. The CDR3 nucleotides read TGTGCCAGCAGTGAAGAAGGGGGAGCACCCCTCCACTTT. Its translation is CASSEEGGAPLHF.

This chain uses TRBV4-1 with TRBJ1-3, with 8 bases identical to TRBD1. Germline V CDR1 and CDR2: MGHRA, YSYEKL. The CDR3 is 20 residues long. The V segment lost 3 bases and the J segment 1 base; nucleotides outside the gene matches: 17. The CDR3 is CASSQAPKFPGQASGNTIYF. CDR3 nucleotide sequence: TGCGCCAGCAGCCAGGCGCCAAAGTTCCCGGGACAGGCATCTGGAAACACCATATATTTT.

The chain uses TRBV5-1 and TRBJ2-7, with TRBD1 identical over 7 bases. V dropped 1 base and J dropped 7; count of bases not matched to a gene: 5. This CDR3 is 13 amino acids long. Germline CDR1 is SGHRS and CDR2 is YFSETQ. The CDR3 protein is CASSLRQGGEQYF. The CDR3, as DNA: TGCGCCAGCAGCTTGCGACAGGGCGGGGAGCAGTACTTC.

This chain links TRBV7-8 with TRBJ2-1; TRBD2 agrees at 11 bases. Germline CDR1 reads SGHVS; CDR2 reads FQNEAQ. The CDR3 consists of 15 residues. After removal of 4 bases from V and 6 bases from J, the junction contained 5 bases not matched to a gene. The CDR3 region is CASSSLAGGLNEQFF. CDR3 DNA: TGTGCCAGCAGCTCCTTAGCGGGGGGGCTCAATGAGCAGTTCTTC.

J is TRBJ2-7 and V is TRBV27; either TRBD1 or TRBD2 may supply D (5 bases each). Germline CDR1 and CDR2: MNHEY and SMNVEV (reference sequence). The V end lost 5 bases, the J end lost 2 bases, and 10 bases lay between the germline ends. The CDR3 length is 13 residues. CDR3 coding DNA: TGTGCCAGCAGTCCCGGGGCCCCCTACGAGCAGTACTTC. Its protein product is CASSPGAPYEQYF.

The chain is built from TRBV7-2 and TRBJ1-2; the D gene is possibly TRBD1 (5 bases). The V end lost 2 bases, the J end lost 5 bases, and 15 bases lay between the germline ends. Germline V gene data show CDR1 as SGHTA and CDR2 as FQGNSA. CDR3 length: 15 residues. As DNA, the CDR3 is TGTGCCAGCAGCTTATATTCAGGGAGCGGATATGGCTACACCTTC. It specifies CASSLYSGSGYGYTF.

About this clone: One junction end disagrees with the germline gene, perhaps due to a read error. The V and J genes are TRBV7-7 and TRBJ1-1; 10 bases align to TRBD1. Per germline, CDR1 SSHAT and CDR2 FNYEAQ (reference sequence). The CDR3 contains 17 residues. Here the CDR3 DNA reads TGTGCTAGCAGCTTAAACCCGACAGGGGGCGGGCTCCGTGAAGCTTTCTTT. It codes for CASSLNPTGGGLREAFF. Drawing the rest from reference TRBV7-7 and TRBJ1-1, the complete variable domain is GAGVSQSPRYKVTKRGQDVTLRCDPISSHATLYWYQQALGQGPEFLTYFNYEAQPDKSGLPSDRFSAERPEGSISTLTIQRTEQRDSAMYRCASSLNPTGGGLREAFFGQGTRLTVV.

The chain recombines TRBV5-6 with TRBJ1-2; D unclear. Germline V CDR1 and CDR2: SGHDT, YYEEEE. V was trimmed by 4 bases and J by 7 bases, leaving 20 bases between them. This CDR3 is 15 amino acids long. The CDR3 here is CASSPRAAYPSGYTF. CDR3 nucleotides: TGTGCCAGCAGCCCGCGGGCCGCATACCCGTCTGGCTACACCTTC.

This chain connects TRBV20-1 to TRBJ2-7; TRBD2 is a possible D gene (5 bases). The length of the CDR3 is 11 residues. CDR1 and CDR2 from the germline V gene are DFQATT and SNEGSKA (reference sequence). The ends were cut back, 2 bases at V and 5 bases at J, with 7 bases in the middle. The CDR3 here is CSARRENEQYF. The DNA of the CDR3 is TGCAGTGCTAGAAGGGAGAACGAGCAGTACTTC.

V gene TRBV6-5 combines with J gene TRBJ2-3, with D possibly being TRBD1 (6 bases). V dropped 6 bases and J dropped 3 bases, with 16 bases sitting between them. The CDR3 has 15 amino acids. Germline CDR1 and CDR2: MNHEY and SVGAGI. In DNA, the CDR3 is TGTGCCAGCAGAACCGACAGGTGGAGTACAGATACGCAGTATTTT. This encodes CASRTDRWSTDTQYF.

V usage is TRBV6-5 and J usage is TRBJ1-5; D may be TRBD1 (6 bases). The ends were cut back, 2 bases at V and 10 bases at J, with 12 bases in the middle. Germline V lookup: CDR1 MNHEY, CDR2 SVGAGI. CDR3 length: 13 amino acids. CDR3 in DNA: TGTGCCAGCAGTTACACAGGGTCACGTCCCCAGCATTTT. Residues: CASSYTGSRPQHF.

V is TRBV7-8 and J is TRBJ2-7; D might be TRBD2 (6 bases). The germline V and J ends were trimmed by 4 bases and 1 base, with 17 bases remaining between them. The length of the CDR3 is 16 residues. Germline assignment: CDR1 SGHVS and CDR2 FQNEAQ. CDR3 in DNA: TGTGCCAGCAGCTGGAACATGGAGGGGACTTCCTACGAGCAGTACTTC. It yields the protein CASSWNMEGTSYEQYF.

The rearrangement links TRBV6-1 to TRBJ1-2; TRBD1 aligns across 7 bases. Per the germline V gene, CDR1 is MNHNS and CDR2 is SASEGT. The ends lost 2 bases at V and 1 base at J; junction bases unmatched: 4. CDR3 length: 15 residues. CDR3 protein: CASSEKTGSNYGYTF. CDR3 nucleotide sequence: TGTGCCAGCAGTGAAAAGACAGGGAGTAACTATGGCTACACCTTC.

By share, this clone counts as medium-sized. This chain joins TRBV6-5 and TRBJ2-2; TRBD1 agrees at 9 bases. V lost 10 bases to trimming and J lost 6 bases; unmatched junction nucleotides: 9. This CDR3 region has 14 residues. Germline V CDR1 and CDR2: MNHEY, SVGAGI. Written as DNA, the CDR3 is TGTGCCACAAAGGGACAGGGAGAAGCCGGGGAGCTGTTTTTT. Translation gives CATKGQGEAGELFF.

The CDR3 reads CASSVTLVSGEQFF. The CDR3 bases are TGTGCCAGCAGCGTAACCCTCGTAAGTGGTGAGCAGTTCTTC. V gene TRBV9 combines with J gene TRBJ2-1; D unclear. CDR3 length equals 14 residues. The V gene lost 1 base and the J gene lost 9 bases, with 14 bases spanning the gap. Germline-derived CDR1 and CDR2 are SGDLS and YYNGEE.

This chain connects TRBV20-1 to TRBJ2-3; D gene ambiguous. Germline V gene data show CDR1 as DFQATT and CDR2 as SNEGSKA (reference sequence). The CDR3 is 11 residues long. V was trimmed by 3 bases and J by 6 bases, leaving 7 bases between them. The CDR3 loop reads CSASPLDTQYF. DNA for the CDR3: TGCAGTGCTAGCCCCCTGGATACGCAGTATTTT.

This clone was observed once. The chain is built from TRBV5-1 and TRBJ2-5; 10 positions agree with TRBD1. Trimming took 5 bases from V and 4 from J; bases not matched to a gene: 8. The CDR3 is made up of 15 amino acids. Germline V gene lookup returns CDR1 SGHRS and CDR2 YFSETQ. The CDR3 loop reads CASSQGQGRTETQYF. The CDR3 coding sequence is TGCGCCAGCAGTCAGGGACAGGGGAGGACAGAGACCCAGTACTTC.

This chain links TRBV6-5 with TRBJ1-6, with no clear D. The CDR3 length is 13 residues. Looked up from germline, CDR1 is MNHEY and CDR2 is SVGAGI. The ends were cut back, 4 bases at V and 8 bases at J, with 9 bases in the middle. The CDR3 here is CASSFREDSPLHF. The DNA of the CDR3 is TGTGCCAGCAGTTTTAGGGAGGATTCACCCCTCCACTTT.

This chain links TRBV5-1 with TRBJ1-2; 11 nucleotides line up with TRBD1. The CDR3 is made up of 15 amino acids. V gave up 3 bases and J gave up 10 bases; unmatched junction bases: 11. The germline V gene has CDR1 SGHRS and CDR2 YFSETQ. The CDR3: CASSSRTGGEAVYTF. Written as DNA, the CDR3 is TGCGCCAGCAGCTCTAGGACAGGGGGCGAAGCTGTCTACACCTTC.

The rearrangement joins TRBV5-8 to TRBJ1-5; a possible D gene is TRBD1 (6 bases). The V and J ends lost 5 bases and 5 bases respectively, with 14 bases between them. The CDR3 is 14 amino acids. Germline V lookup: CDR1 SGHTS, CDR2 YDEGEE. CDR3 DNA: TGTGCCAGCAGGGATACAGGGATCTATCAGCCCCAGCATTTT. It encodes CASRDTGIYQPQHF.

The chain employs TRBV7-2 and TRBJ2-5; the match to TRBD2 covers 13 bases. The CDR3 sequence is 16 residues long. In germline, CDR1 is SGHTA, CDR2 FQGNSA. V dropped 5 bases and J dropped 2; count of bases not matched to a gene: 5. In DNA, the CDR3 is TGTGCCAGCAGCCCCACTAGCGGGGGGGGACAAGAGACCCAGTACTTC. Translating gives CASSPTSGGGQETQYF.